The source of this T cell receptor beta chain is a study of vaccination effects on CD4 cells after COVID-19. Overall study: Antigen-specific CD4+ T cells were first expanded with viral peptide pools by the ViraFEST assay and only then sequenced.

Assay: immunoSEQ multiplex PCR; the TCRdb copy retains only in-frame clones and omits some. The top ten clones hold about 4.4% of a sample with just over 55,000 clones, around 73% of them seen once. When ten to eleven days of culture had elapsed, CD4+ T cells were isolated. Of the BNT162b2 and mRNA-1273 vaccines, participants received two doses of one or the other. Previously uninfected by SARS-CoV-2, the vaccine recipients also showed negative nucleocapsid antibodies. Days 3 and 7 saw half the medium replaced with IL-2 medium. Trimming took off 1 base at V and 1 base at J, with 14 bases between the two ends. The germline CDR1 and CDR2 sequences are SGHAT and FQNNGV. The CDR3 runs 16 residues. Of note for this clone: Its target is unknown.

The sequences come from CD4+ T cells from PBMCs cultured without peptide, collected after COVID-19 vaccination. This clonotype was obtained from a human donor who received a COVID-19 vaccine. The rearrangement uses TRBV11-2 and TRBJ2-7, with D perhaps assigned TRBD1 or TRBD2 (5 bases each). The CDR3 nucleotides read TGTGCCAGCAGCTTAGGGGGACCTCAAGGGTCCTACGAGCAGTACTTC. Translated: CASSLGGPQGSYEQYF.